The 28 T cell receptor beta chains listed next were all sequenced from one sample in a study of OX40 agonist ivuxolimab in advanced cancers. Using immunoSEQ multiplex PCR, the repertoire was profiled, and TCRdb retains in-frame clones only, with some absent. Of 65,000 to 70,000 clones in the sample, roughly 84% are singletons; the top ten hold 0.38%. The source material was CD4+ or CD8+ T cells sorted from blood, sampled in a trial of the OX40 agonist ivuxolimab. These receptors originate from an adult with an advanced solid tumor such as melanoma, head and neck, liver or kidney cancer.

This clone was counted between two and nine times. The CDR3 spells CASSQATGTRYNEQFF. The CDR3 nucleotides are TGCGCCAGCAGCCAAGCTACCGGGACGCGATACAATGAGCAGTTCTTC. V gene TRBV4-1 combines with J gene TRBJ2-1; D is perhaps TRBD1 or TRBD2 (5 bases each). Germline CDR1 MGHRA, CDR2 YSYEKL. V gave up 1 base and J gave up 4 bases, with 14 bases separating them. CDR3 length equals 16 residues.

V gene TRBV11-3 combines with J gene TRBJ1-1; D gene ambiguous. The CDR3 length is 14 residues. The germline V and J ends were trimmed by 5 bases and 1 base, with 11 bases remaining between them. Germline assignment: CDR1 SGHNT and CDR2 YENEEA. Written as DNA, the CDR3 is TGTGCCAGCAGCAAGGAGGACGGGAACACTGAAGCTTTCTTT. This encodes CASSKEDGNTEAFF.

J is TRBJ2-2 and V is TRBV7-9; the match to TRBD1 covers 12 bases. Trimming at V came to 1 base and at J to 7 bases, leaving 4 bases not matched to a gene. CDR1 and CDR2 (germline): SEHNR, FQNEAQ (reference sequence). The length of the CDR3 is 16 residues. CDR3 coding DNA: TGTGCCAGCAGCTTAGTTGGGACAGGGGGCGTCGGGGAGCTGTTTTTT. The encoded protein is CASSLVGTGGVGELFF.

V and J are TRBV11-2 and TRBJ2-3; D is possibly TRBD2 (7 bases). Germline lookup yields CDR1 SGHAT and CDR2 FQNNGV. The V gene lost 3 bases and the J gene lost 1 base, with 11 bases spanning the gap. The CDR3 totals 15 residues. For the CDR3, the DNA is TGTGCCAGCAGCTTGGGGGGGCCCCGCACAGATACGCAGTATTTT. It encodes CASSLGGPRTDTQYF.

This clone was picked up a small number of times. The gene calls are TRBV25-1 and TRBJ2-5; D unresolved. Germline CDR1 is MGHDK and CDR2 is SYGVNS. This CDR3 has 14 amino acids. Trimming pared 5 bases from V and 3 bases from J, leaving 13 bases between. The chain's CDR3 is CASSPDLWEETQYF. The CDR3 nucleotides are TGTGCCAGCAGTCCGGATCTATGGGAAGAGACCCAGTACTTC.

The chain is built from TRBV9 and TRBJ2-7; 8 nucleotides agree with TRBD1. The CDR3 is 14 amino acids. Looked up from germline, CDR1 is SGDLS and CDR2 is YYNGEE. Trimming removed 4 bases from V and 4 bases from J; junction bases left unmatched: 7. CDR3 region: CASSPRDRLYEQYF. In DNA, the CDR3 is TGTGCCAGCAGCCCCCGGGACAGGTTATACGAGCAGTACTTC.

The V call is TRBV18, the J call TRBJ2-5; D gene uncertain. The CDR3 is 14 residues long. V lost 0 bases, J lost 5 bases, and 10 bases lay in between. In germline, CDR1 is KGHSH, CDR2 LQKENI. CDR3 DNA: TGTGCCAGCTCACCACCTTCAAACCCCGAGACCCAGTACTTC. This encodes CASSPPSNPETQYF.

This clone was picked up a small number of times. CDR3 bases: TGTGCCAGTAGTTATACAGTGAACACTGAAGCTTTCTTT. Translation gives CASSYTVNTEAFF. The V gene is TRBV19, the J gene TRBJ1-1, with unresolved D. The germline gives CDR1 LNHDA, CDR2 SQIVND (reference sequence). Trimming left V 5 bases short and J 0 bases short, with 7 bases between. The CDR3 is 13 amino acids.

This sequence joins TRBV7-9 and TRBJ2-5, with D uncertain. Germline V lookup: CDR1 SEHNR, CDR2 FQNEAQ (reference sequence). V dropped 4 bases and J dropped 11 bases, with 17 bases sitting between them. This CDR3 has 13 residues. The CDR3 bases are TGTGCCAGCAGCTGGGCAGGTCTCGAAGGGCAGTACTTC. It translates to CASSWAGLEGQYF.

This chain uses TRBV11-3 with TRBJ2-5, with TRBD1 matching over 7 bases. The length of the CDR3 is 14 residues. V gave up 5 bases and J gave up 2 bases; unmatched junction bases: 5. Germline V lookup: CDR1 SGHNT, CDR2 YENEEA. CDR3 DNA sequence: TGTGCCAGCAGCCCAGGACAGGATCAAGAGACCCAGTACTTC. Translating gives CASSPGQDQETQYF.

The CDR3 sequence: CASSLWGSAEAFF. In DNA form, the CDR3 reads TGTGCCAGCAGCTTATGGGGGTCGGCTGAAGCTTTCTTT. The chain combines TRBV7-2 with TRBJ1-1; tentatively, D is TRBD1 (5 bases). CDR1 is SGHTA and CDR2 is FQGNSA in the germline V gene. The CDR3 has 13 amino acids. The germline V and J ends were trimmed by 2 bases and 6 bases, with 10 bases remaining between them. The full variable domain, rest sourced from reference TRBV7-2 and TRBJ1-1, is GAGVSQSPSNKVTEKGKDVELRCDPISGHTALYWYRQSLGQGLEFLIYFQGNSAPDKSGLPSDRFSAERTGGSVSTLTIQRTQQEDSAVYLCASSLWGSAEAFFGQGTRLTVV.

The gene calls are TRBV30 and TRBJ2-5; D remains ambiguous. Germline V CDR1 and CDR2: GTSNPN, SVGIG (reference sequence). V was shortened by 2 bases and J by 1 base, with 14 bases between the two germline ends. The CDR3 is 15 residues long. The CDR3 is CAWSPFAPIQETQYF. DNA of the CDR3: TGTGCCTGGAGTCCATTCGCGCCGATCCAAGAGACCCAGTACTTC.

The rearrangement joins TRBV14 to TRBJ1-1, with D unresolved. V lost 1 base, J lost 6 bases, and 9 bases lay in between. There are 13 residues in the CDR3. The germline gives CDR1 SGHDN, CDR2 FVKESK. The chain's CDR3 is CASSQVGSAEAFF. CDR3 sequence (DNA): TGTGCCAGCAGCCAAGTAGGAAGTGCTGAAGCTTTCTTT.

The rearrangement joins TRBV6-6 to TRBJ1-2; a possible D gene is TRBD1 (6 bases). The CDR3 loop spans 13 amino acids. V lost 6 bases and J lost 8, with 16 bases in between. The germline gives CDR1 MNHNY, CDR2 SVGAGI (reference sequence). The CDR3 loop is CASRSGQGWGYTF. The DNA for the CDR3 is TGTGCCAGCAGAAGCGGGCAGGGGTGGGGCTACACCTTC.

Here the CDR3 DNA reads TGCGCCAGTTTACAGGGCTCGAGCTCCTACAATGAGCAGTTCTTC. Protein product: CASLQGSSSYNEQFF. The V gene is TRBV5-1, the J gene TRBJ2-1, with D perhaps TRBD1 (6 bases). CDR1 is SGHRS and CDR2 is YFSETQ in the germline V gene. This CDR3 is built from 15 residues. Trimming removed 8 bases from V and 0 bases from J, with 15 bases in between. The full variable domain, completed using reference TRBV5-1 and TRBJ2-1, is KAGVTQTPRYLIKTRGQQVTLSCSPISGHRSVSWYQQTPGQGLQFLFEYFSETQRNKGNFPGRFSGRQFSNSRSEMNVSTLELGDSALYLCASLQGSSSYNEQFFGPGTRLTVL.

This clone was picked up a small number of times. The CDR3 nucleotides are TGTGCCATCAAGGCAGGGGGAAGCAATCAGCCCCAGCATTTT. It codes for CAIKAGGSNQPQHF. The V and J genes are TRBV10-3 and TRBJ1-5, with TRBD1 matching over 7 bases. After removal of 7 bases from V and 1 base from J, the junction contained 4 bases not matched to a gene. Germline CDR1 reads ENHRY; CDR2 reads SYGVKD. The CDR3 is made up of 14 amino acids.

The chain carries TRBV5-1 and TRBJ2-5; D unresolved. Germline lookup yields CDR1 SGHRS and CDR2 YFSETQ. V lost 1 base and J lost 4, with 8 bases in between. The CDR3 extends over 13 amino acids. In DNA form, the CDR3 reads TGCGCCAGCAGCTTGTTTGCTGGAGAGACCCAGTACTTC. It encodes CASSLFAGETQYF.

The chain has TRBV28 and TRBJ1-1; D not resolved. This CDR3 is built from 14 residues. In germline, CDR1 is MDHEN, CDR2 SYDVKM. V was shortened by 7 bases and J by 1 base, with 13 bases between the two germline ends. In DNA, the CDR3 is TGTGCCAGCAACAATCTAGGGAGGAACACTGAAGCTTTCTTT. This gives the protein CASNNLGRNTEAFF.

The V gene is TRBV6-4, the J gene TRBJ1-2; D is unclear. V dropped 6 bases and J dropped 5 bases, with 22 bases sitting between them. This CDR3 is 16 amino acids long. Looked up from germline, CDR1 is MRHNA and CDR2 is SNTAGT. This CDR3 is CASRIGWVLSGYGYTF. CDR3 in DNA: TGTGCCAGCAGAATCGGATGGGTCCTAAGTGGGTATGGCTACACCTTC.

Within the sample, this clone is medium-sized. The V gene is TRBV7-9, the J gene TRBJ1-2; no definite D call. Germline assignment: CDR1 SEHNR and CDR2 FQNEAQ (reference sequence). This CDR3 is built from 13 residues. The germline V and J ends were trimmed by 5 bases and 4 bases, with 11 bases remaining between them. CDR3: CASSPDGPYGYTF. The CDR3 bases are TGTGCCAGCAGCCCAGACGGACCCTATGGCTACACCTTC.

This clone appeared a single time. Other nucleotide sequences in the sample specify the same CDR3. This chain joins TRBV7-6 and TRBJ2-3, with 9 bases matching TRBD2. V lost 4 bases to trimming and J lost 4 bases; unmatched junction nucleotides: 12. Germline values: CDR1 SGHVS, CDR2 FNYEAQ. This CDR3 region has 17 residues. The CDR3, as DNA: TGTGCCAGCAGCTCCGGTTTGGGGCGGGGGGGGGCAGATACGCAGTATTTT. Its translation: CASSSGLGRGGADTQYF.

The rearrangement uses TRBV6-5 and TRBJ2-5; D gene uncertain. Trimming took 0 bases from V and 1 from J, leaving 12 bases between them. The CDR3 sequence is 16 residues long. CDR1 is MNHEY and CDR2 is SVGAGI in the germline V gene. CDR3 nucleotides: TGTGCCAGCAGTTACTCGATAACAGCCCTCCAAGAGACCCAGTACTTC. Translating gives CASSYSITALQETQYF.

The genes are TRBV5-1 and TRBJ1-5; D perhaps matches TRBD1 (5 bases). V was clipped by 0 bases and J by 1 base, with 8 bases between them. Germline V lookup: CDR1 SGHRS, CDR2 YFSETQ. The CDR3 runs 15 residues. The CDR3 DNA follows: TGCGCCAGCAGCTTGGAAGGGGAAAGCAATCAGCCCCAGCATTTT. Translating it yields CASSLEGESNQPQHF.

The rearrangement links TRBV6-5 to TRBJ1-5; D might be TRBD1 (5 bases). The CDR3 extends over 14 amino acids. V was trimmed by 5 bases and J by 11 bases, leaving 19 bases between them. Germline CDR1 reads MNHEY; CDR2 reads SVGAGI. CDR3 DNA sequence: TGTGCCAGCAGTCCGAAACAGGTACCTGGGTCCCAGCATTTT. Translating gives CASSPKQVPGSQHF.

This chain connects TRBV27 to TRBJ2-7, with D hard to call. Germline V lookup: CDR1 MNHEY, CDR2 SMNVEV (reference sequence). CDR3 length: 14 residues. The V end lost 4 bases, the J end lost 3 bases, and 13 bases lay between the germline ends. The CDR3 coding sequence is TGTGCCAGCAGTTCCCCCGATCGGATCTACGAGCAGTACTTC. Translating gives CASSSPDRIYEQYF.

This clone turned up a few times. The chain's CDR3 is CAITSDRTKGYTF. The CDR3 bases are TGTGCCATCACCTCCGACCGGACCAAGGGCTACACCTTC. The chain links TRBV10-3 to TRBJ1-2; D remains ambiguous. The CDR3 is 13 residues long. V was trimmed by 7 bases and J by 8 bases, leaving 17 bases between them. Germline V lookup: CDR1 ENHRY, CDR2 SYGVKD.

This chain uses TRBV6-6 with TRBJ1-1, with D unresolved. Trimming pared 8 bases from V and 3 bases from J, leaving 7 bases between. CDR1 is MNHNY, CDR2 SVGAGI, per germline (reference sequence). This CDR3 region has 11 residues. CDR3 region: CASGRYTEAFF. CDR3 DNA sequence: TGTGCCAGCGGTAGATACACTGAAGCTTTCTTT.

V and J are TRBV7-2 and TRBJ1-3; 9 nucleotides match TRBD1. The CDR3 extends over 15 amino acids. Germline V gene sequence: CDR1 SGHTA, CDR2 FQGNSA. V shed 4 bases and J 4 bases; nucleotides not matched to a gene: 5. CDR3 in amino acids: CASSSGQGSGNTIYF. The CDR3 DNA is TGTGCCAGCAGCTCCGGACAGGGGAGCGGAAACACCATATATTTT.